The sequence of this T cell receptor beta chain was determined in a study of OX40 agonist ivuxolimab in advanced cancers. Generated by immunoSEQ multiplex PCR, the TCRdb table keeps only in-frame clones and is missing some. The profile shows fewer than 65,000 clones, approximately 91% of them singletons. V was cut by 4 bases and J by 2 bases, with 10 bases left in between. This CDR3 has 13 residues. Germline V gives CDR1 SGHKS, CDR2 YYEKEE (reference sequence). The clonotype was recovered from an adult with an advanced solid tumor such as melanoma, head and neck, liver or kidney cancer. This material consisted of CD4+ or CD8+ T cells sorted from blood, taken in a trial of the OX40 agonist ivuxolimab. V usage is TRBV5-5 and J usage is TRBJ2-7; D call uncertain. CDR3: CASSPDVAYEQYF. In DNA, the CDR3 is TGTGCCAGCAGCCCCGACGTCGCCTACGAGCAGTACTTC.